This record looks at one T cell receptor beta chain sequence and its context. What it recognizes is unknown. Amplified regions were TCR beta CDR3 sequences from RNA transcripts. An initial round of RT-PCR targeting the TCR CDR3 relied on the HTBI primer set. TCRdb reprocessed the multiplex PCR reads with MiXCR, giving one entry per CDR3 protein. The repertoire holds 620,000 or so distinct CDR3 sequences, roughly 14% seen once, with around 13% in the top ten. The CDR3 is 16 residues long. Trimming removed 4 bases from V and 3 bases from J, with 16 bases in between. Germline assignment: CDR1 MNHNS and CDR2 SASEGT. The sample originates from a study of T cells in Graves' hyperthyroidism and ophthalmopathy. The cohort's ophthalmopathy patients, a group with duration under 3 months, had a Clinical Activity Score of at least 3 and a NOSPECS grade of at least 4. The study excluded patients with uncontrolled infection, other autoimmune disease, pregnancy or lactation.

Study-level results: In blood, most of the thyroid clonotypes expanded above 0.001 were also present. A model using 13 V-J features told ophthalmopathy apart from stable hyperthyroidism.

The V call is TRBV6-1, the J call TRBJ2-1; maybe TRBD1 (5 bases). Material for sequencing was blood. The clonotype comes from a woman in her 50s with Graves' ophthalmopathy. The CDR3 nucleotides are TGTGCCAGCAGTGGACTTCGACAGCTCTTCTACAATGAGCAGTTCTTC. Translating it yields CASSGLRQLFYNEQFF.